This T cell receptor (beta chain) was recorded in a study of CD8 T cells in Susac syndrome. CDR3 length: 14 amino acids. From germline, CDR1 is KGHDR and CDR2 SFDVKD. Deletions cut 0 bases from V and 11 bases from J, with 10 bases between. Reverse transcription of roughly 0.45 to 1 ug RNA used random hexamers. A single record per CDR3 protein comes from TCRdb applying MiXCR to the immunoSEQ multiplex PCR reads. Found here are roughly 160,000 distinct CDR3 sequences, about 93% of them singletons; the top ten hold more than 0.12%. In this sample, this clonotype turned up once. The chain has TRBV24-1 and TRBJ1-6; D call uncertain. This TCR derives from a human donor in good health. Sequences were obtained from CD4+ T cells from PBMCs. Written as DNA, the CDR3 is TGTGCCACCAGTGATTTGCAAGGGCAGGCACCCCTCCACTTT. This gives the protein CATSDLQGQAPLHF.